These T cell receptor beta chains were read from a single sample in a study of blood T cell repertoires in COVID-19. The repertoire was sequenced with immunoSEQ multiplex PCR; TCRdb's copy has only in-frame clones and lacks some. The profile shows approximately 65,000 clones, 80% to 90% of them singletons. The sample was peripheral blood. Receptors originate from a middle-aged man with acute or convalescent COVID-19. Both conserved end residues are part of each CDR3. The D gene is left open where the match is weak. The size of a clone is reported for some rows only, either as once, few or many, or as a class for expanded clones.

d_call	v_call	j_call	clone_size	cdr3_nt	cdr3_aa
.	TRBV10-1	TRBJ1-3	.	TGCGCCAAGGACATTCACGGAAACACCATATATTTT	CAKDIHGNTIYF
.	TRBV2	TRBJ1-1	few	TGTGCCAGCAGTGACGTCGCGGGCACTGAAGCTTTCTTT	CASSDVAGTEAFF
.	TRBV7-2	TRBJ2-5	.	TGTGCCAGCAGCTTAGGAACGCCGGTTCAAGAGACCCAGTACTTC	CASSLGTPVQETQYF
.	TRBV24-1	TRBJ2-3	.	TGTGCCACCAGTGTGCACTTAGCAGATACGCAGTATTTT	CATSVHLADTQYF
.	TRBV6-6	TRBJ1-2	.	TGTGCCAGCAGTTACCGGGATAAGGGTGGCTACACCTTC	CASSYRDKGGYTF
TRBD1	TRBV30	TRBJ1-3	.	TGTGCCTGGGCAAGACAGGGGGCGTATAACACCATATATTTT	CAWARQGAYNTIYF
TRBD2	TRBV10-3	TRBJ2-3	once	TGTGCCATCAGTGAGACTAGCGGGCGAACAACGCAGTATTTT	CAISETSGRTTQYF
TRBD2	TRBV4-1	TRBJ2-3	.	TGCGCCAGCAGCCAAGAAGGGGCGGGGGGCACAGATACGCAGTATTTT	CASSQEGAGGTDTQYF
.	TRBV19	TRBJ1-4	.	TGTGCCAGTAGTATCTCGGGAAGGGCTAATGAAAAACTGTTTTTT	CASSISGRANEKLFF
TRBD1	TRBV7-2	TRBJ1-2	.	TGTGCCAGCAGCTCTCTCAGGGGGAAATACGGCTACACCTTC	CASSSLRGKYGYTF
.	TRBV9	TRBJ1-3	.	TGTGCCAGCAGCGCCTCCGTCTCTGGAAACACCATATATTTT	CASSASVSGNTIYF
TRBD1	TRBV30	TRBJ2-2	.	TGTGCCTGGGGACAGGGAAGGACCGGGGAGCTGTTTTTT	CAWGQGRTGELFF
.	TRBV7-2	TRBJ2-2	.	TGTGCCAGCAGCTCCGCCGGGGGACGGTCGAACACCGGGGAGCTGTTTTTT	CASSSAGGRSNTGELFF
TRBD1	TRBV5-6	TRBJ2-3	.	TGTGCCAGCAGCTTCGGGACAGGGTCTTATACGCAGTATTTT	CASSFGTGSYTQYF
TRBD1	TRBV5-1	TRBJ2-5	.	TGCGCCAGCAGCCCACAGACAGGGAGAGGCAAAGAGACCCAGTACTTC	CASSPQTGRGKETQYF
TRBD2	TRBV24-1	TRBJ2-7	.	TGTGCCACCAGTGAGGGACTAGCGGGGGTCTACGAGCAGTACTTC	CATSEGLAGVYEQYF
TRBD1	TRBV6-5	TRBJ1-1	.	TGTGCCAGCAGGACAGGGTCCTTTCCAGCTTTCTTT	CASRTGSFPAFF
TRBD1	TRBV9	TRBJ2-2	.	TGTGCCAGCAGCGCCGGGACAGGGACCGGGGAGCTGTTTTTT	CASSAGTGTGELFF
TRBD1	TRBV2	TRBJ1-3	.	TGTGCCAGCAGTGAGGGACAGAGCTCTGGAAACACCATATATTTT	CASSEGQSSGNTIYF
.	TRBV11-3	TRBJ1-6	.	TGTGCCAGCCAGCGGGCGTTGGGCCATAATTCACCCCTCCACTTT	CASQRALGHNSPLHF
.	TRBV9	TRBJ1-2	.	TGTGCCAGCAGTCAGTCAACAGGGAACCCTCAGGACTATGGCTACACCTTC	CASSQSTGNPQDYGYTF